Below are 10 T cell receptor beta chains sequenced from a single sample in a study of blood T cell repertoires in COVID-19. Profiling relied on immunoSEQ multiplex PCR, and the TCRdb table lists in-frame clones only, not all of them. The sample lists around 67,000 clones; around 85% were seen once. Material for sequencing was peripheral blood. These receptors originate from a woman older than 75 with acute or convalescent COVID-19.

CDR3 sequence (DNA): TGTGCCAGCAGCCCTCGTTCTCAAGGGGGCGTCACTGAAGCTTTCTTT. It codes for CASSPRSQGGVTEAFF. The rearrangement joins TRBV3-1 (or the pseudogene TRBV3-2) to TRBJ1-1, with 7 bases identical to TRBD1. The junction had 12 bases not matched to a gene; V was cut back by 4 bases and J by 4 bases. CDR1 and CDR2 (germline): LGHDT, YNNKEL (reference sequence). The CDR3 runs 16 residues.

This clone was found a few times. The rearrangement uses TRBV3-1 (or the pseudogene TRBV3-2) and TRBJ2-7; 9 bases are shared with TRBD1. The CDR3 runs 15 residues. Germline CDR1 is LGHDT and CDR2 is YNNKEL (reference sequence). J lost 2 bases, V lost 2 bases, and 4 bases had no gene match. Here the CDR3 DNA reads TGTGCCAGCAGCCAACCGGGACAGGGAACCTACGAGCAGTACTTC. Protein product: CASSQPGQGTYEQYF.

This chain links TRBV27 with TRBJ2-7, with D perhaps TRBD2 (6 bases). The length of the CDR3 is 14 residues. Between the trimmed V and J ends, which lost 6 bases and 0 bases, there was a span of 12 bases. Germline assignment: CDR1 MNHEY and CDR2 SMNVEV (reference sequence). The CDR3 is CASRGGLGSYEQYF. The CDR3 DNA reads as TGTGCCAGCAGGGGGGGTTTGGGCTCCTACGAGCAGTACTTC.

The rearrangement links TRBV12-1 to TRBJ1-5. TRBV12-1 is termed a pseudogene. This CDR3 region has 17 residues. CDR3 in DNA: TGTGCCAGCAGCTTTAGGAGGAGAATATATAGCAATCAGCCCCAGCATTTT. Protein product: CASSFRRRIYSNQPQHF.

The chain combines TRBV9 with TRBJ1-1, with D possibly matching TRBD1 (5 bases). The germline V gene has CDR1 SGDLS and CDR2 YYNGEE. The CDR3 totals 17 residues. V was trimmed by 0 bases and J by 2 bases, leaving 17 bases between them. CDR3 sequence reads: CASSVGPAAGPNTEAFF. The CDR3 bases are TGTGCCAGCAGCGTAGGGCCGGCGGCGGGGCCTAACACTGAAGCTTTCTTT.

V gene TRBV15 combines with J gene TRBJ2-3; no firm D call. Germline CDR1 reads LNHNV; CDR2 reads YYDKDF (reference sequence). The CDR3 consists of 13 residues. Trimming took 0 bases from V and 6 from J, leaving 7 bases between them. CDR3: CATSRDPRDTQYF. DNA of the CDR3: TGTGCCACCAGCAGAGATCCGAGGGATACGCAGTATTTT. The full variable domain, in which reference TRBV15 and TRBJ2-3 provide the parts outside the CDR3, is DAMVIQNPRYQVTQFGKPVTLSCSQTLNHNVMYWYQQKSSQAPKLLFHYYDKDFNNEADTPDNFQSRRPNTSFCFLDIRSPGLGDTAMYLCATSRDPRDTQYFGPGTRLTVL.

CDR3 bases: TGTGCCAGCAGCCCATTTGGATGGAGAGAGAATCAGCCCCAGCATTTT. Its translation is CASSPFGWRENQPQHF. The V and J genes are TRBV28 and TRBJ1-5; D gene unclear. The CDR3 sequence is 16 residues long. In germline, CDR1 is MDHEN, CDR2 SYDVKM. V shed 6 bases and J shed 4 bases, with 19 bases lying between them.

V is TRBV19 and J is TRBJ2-1, with 8 bases that match TRBD2. The V and J ends lost 3 bases and 6 bases, in that order; junction bases with no gene match: 7. This CDR3 comprises 15 residues. Germline-derived CDR1 and CDR2 are LNHDA and SQIVND (reference sequence). For the CDR3, the DNA is TGTGCCAGTAGTATTGGGACGGGGGGGGCCAATGAGCAGTTCTTC. Translation gives CASSIGTGGANEQFF.

The chain employs TRBV28 and TRBJ2-1; D not resolved. Germline V gene sequence: CDR1 MDHEN, CDR2 SYDVKM. V was cut by 6 bases and J by 7 bases, with 19 bases left in between. The CDR3 has 15 amino acids. The CDR3 coding sequence is TGTGCCAGCAGCCTAGACCGCGGTAGAAGGAATGAGCAGTTCTTC. Translation gives CASSLDRGRRNEQFF.

Only a few counts were recorded for this clone. J is TRBJ2-7 and V is TRBV5-1; 10 bases match TRBD1. The CDR3 totals 15 residues. V lost 5 bases and J lost 3; bases outside the gene matches: 8. CDR1 SGHRS and CDR2 YFSETQ come from the germline V gene. The CDR3 bases are TGCGCCAGCAGAACCGGGACAGGGGCTATCTACGAGCAGTACTTC. It specifies CASRTGTGAIYEQYF.